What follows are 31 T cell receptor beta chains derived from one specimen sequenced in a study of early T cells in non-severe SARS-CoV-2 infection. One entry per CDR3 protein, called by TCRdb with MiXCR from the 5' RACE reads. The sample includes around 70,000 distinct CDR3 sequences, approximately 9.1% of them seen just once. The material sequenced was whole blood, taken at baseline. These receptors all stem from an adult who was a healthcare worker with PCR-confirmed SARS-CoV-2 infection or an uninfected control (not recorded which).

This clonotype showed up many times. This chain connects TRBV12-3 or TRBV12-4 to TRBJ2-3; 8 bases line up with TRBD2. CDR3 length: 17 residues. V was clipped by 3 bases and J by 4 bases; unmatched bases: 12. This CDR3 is CASSLDPPGGRSDTQYF. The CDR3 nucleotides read TGTGCCAGCAGTTTGGACCCCCCGGGAGGGAGGTCAGATACGCAGTATTTT.

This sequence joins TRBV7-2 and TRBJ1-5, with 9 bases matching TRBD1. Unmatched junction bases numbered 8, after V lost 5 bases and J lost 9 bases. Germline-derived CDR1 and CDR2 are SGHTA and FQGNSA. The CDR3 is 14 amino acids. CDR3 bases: TGTGCCAGCAGCAAGGGACAGGGAGGTTTGCCCCAGCATTTT. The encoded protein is CASSKGQGGLPQHF.

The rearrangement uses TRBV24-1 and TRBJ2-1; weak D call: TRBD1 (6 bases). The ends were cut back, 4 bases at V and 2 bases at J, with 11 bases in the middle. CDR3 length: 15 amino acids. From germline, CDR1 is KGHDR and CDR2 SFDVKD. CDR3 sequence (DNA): TGTGCCACCAGTGAGCGGACAGTTACCTACAATGAGCAGTTCTTC. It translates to CATSERTVTYNEQFF.

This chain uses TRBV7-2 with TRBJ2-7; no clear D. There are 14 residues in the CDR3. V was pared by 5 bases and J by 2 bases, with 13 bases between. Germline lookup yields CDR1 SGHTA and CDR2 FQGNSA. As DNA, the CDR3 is TGTGCCAGCAGCCCTCGGAGTAGCCCCTACGAGCAGTACTTC. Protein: CASSPRSSPYEQYF.

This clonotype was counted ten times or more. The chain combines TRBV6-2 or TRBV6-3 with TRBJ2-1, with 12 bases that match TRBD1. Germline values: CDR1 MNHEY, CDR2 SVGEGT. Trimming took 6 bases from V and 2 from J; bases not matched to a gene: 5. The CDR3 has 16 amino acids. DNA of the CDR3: TGTGCCAGCAGCCAAGGGACAGGGGGCACCTACAATGAGCAGTTCTTC. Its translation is CASSQGTGGTYNEQFF.

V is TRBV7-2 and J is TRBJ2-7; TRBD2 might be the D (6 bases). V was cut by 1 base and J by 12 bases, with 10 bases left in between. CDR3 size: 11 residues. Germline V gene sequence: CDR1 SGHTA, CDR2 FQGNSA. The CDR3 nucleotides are TGTGCCAGCAGCTTAGGCCGGGACTCGTACTTC. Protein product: CASSLGRDSYF.

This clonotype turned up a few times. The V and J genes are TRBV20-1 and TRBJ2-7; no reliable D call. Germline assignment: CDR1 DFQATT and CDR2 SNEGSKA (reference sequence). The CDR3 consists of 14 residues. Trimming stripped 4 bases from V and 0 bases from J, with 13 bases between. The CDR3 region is CSATGPLSSYEQYF. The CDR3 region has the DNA TGCAGTGCTACCGGACCGCTGAGCTCCTACGAGCAGTACTTC.

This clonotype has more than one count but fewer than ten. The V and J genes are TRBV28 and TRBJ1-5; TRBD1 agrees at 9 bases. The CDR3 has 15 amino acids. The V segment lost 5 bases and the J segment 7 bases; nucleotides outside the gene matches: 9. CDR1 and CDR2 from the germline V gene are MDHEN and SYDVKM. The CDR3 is CASSGTGMGQQPQHF. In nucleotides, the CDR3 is TGTGCCAGCAGTGGGACAGGGATGGGGCAGCAGCCCCAGCATTTT. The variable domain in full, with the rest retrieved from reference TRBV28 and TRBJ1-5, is DVKVTQSSRYLVKRTGEKVFLECVQDMDHENMFWYRQDPGLGLRLIYFSYDVKMKEKGDIPEGYSVSREKKERFSLILESASTNQTSMYLCASSGTGMGQQPQHFGDGTRLSIL.

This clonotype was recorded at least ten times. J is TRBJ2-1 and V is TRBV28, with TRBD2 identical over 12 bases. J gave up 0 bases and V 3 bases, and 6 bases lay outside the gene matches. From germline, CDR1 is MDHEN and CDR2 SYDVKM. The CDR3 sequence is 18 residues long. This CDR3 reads CASSLTSGSLSSYNEQFF. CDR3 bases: TGTGCCAGCAGTTTGACTAGCGGGAGTTTAAGCTCCTACAATGAGCAGTTCTTC.

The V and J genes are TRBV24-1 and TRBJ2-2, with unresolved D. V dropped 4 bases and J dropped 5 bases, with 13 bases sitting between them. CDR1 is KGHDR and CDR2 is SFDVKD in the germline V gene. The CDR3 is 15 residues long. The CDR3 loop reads CATSDSTPSTGELFF. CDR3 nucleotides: TGTGCCACCAGTGACTCTACACCGTCGACCGGGGAGCTGTTTTTT.

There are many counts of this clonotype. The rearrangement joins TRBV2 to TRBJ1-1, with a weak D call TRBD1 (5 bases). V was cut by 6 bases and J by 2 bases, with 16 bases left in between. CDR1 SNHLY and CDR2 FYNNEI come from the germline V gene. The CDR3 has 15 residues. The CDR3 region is CASSRPRQKNTEAFF. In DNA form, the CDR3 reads TGTGCCAGCAGCCGTCCCAGACAGAAAAACACTGAAGCTTTCTTT.

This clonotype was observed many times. For the CDR3, the DNA is TGTGCCACCAGCAGAGAATCCTCGGGGTACACAGATACGCAGTATTTT. Residues: CATSRESSGYTDTQYF. The chain joins TRBV15 to TRBJ2-3, with D possibly matching TRBD2 (5 bases). From germline, CDR1 is LNHNV and CDR2 YYDKDF (reference sequence). V was shortened by 0 bases and J by 2 bases, with 12 bases between the two germline ends. The CDR3 totals 16 residues. Drawing the rest from reference TRBV15 and TRBJ2-3, the complete variable domain is DAMVIQNPRYQVTQFGKPVTLSCSQTLNHNVMYWYQQKSSQAPKLLFHYYDKDFNNEADTPDNFQSRRPNTSFCFLDIRSPGLGDTAMYLCATSRESSGYTDTQYFGPGTRLTVL.

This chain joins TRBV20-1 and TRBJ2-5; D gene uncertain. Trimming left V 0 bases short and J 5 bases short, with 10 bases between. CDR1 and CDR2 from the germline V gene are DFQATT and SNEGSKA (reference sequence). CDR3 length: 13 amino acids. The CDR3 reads CSAREGLRETQYF. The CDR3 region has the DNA TGCAGTGCTAGAGAGGGTTTGCGGGAGACCCAGTACTTC.

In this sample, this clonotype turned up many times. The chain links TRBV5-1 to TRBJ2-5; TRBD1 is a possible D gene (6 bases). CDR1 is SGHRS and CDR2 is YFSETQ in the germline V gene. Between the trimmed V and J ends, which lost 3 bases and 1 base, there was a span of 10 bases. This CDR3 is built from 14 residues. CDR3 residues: CASSSGQIQETQYF. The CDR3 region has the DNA TGCGCCAGCAGCTCAGGACAGATCCAAGAGACCCAGTACTTC.

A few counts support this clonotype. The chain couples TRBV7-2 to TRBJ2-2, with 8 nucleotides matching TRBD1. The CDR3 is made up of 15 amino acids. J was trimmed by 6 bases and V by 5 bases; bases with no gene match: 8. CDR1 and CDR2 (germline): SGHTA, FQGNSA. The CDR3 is CASSEGQVFAGELFF. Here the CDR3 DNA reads TGTGCCAGCAGCGAGGGACAGGTGTTTGCCGGGGAGCTGTTTTTT.

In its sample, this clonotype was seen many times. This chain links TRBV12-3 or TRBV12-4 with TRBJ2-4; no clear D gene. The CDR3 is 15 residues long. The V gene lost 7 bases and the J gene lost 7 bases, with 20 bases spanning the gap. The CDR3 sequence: CASTFRPGQRNIQYF. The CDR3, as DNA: TGTGCCAGCACTTTTCGGCCGGGTCAGAGGAACATTCAGTACTTC.

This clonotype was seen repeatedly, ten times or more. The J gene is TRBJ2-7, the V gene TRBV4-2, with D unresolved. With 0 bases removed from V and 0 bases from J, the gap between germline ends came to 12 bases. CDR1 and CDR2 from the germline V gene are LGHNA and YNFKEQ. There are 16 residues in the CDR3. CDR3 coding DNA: TGTGCCAGCAGCCAAGATCTGGGCGGTAGCTCCTACGAGCAGTACTTC. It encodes CASSQDLGGSSYEQYF.

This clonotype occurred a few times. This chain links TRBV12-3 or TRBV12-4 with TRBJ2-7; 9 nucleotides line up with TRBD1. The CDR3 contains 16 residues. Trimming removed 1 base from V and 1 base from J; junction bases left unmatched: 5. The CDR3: CASSLDTGTGSYEQYF. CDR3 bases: TGTGCCAGCAGTTTAGATACCGGGACAGGGTCCTACGAGCAGTACTTC.

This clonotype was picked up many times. CDR3: CASSFPSGRDTQYF. The CDR3 bases are TGTGCCAGCAGTTTTCCTAGCGGGAGGGATACGCAGTATTTT. The chain links TRBV28 to TRBJ2-3; TRBD2 matches at 11 bases. V gave up 3 bases and J gave up 6 bases; unmatched junction bases: 2. CDR1 is MDHEN, CDR2 SYDVKM, per germline. The CDR3 totals 14 residues.

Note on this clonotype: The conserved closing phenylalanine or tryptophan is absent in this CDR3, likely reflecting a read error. The CDR3 coding sequence is TGTGCCAGCAGTTACCGGCCAGCTGAAGCTTTCCTT. It specifies CASSYRPAEAFL. The chain has TRBV6-2 or TRBV6-3 and TRBJ1-1; D ambiguous. Trimming removed 2 bases from V and 6 bases from J, with 7 bases in between. The CDR3 loop spans 12 amino acids. The V gene's germline CDR1 is MNHEY and CDR2 SVGEGT.

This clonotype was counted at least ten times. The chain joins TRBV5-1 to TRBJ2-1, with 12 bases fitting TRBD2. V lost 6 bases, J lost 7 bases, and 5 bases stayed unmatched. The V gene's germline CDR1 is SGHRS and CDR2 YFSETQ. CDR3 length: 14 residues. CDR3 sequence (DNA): TGCGCCAGCACCCCTAGCGGGAGGGTTAATGAGCAGTTCTTC. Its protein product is CASTPSGRVNEQFF.

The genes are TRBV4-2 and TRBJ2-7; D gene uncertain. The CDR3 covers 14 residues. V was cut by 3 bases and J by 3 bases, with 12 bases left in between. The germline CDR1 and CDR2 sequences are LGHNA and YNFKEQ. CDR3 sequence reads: CASSQDLSNYEQYF. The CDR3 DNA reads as TGTGCCAGCAGCCAGGACCTAAGCAACTACGAGCAGTACTTC.

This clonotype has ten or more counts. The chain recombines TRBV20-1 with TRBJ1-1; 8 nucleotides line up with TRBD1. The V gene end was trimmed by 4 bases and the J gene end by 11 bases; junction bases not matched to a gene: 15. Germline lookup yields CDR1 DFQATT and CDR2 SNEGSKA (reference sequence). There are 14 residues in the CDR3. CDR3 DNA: TGCAGTGCTACAGGGGGCGGACGAACCGGATTGGCTTTCTTT. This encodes CSATGGGRTGLAFF.

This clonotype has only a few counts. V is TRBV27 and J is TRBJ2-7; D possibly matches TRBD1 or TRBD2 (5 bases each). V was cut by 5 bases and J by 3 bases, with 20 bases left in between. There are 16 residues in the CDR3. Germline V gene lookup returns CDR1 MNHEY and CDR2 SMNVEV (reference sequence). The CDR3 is CASSIAGTNPIYEQYF. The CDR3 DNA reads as TGTGCCAGCAGTATTGCCGGGACCAACCCTATCTACGAGCAGTACTTC.

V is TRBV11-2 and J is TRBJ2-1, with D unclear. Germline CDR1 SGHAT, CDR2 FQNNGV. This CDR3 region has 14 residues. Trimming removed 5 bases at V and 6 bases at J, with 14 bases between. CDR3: CASSPRSWGNEQFF. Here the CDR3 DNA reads TGTGCCAGCAGCCCCCGGTCGTGGGGCAATGAGCAGTTCTTC. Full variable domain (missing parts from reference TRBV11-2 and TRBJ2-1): EAGVAQSPRYKIIEKRQSVAFWCNPISGHATLYWYQQILGQGPKLLIQFQNNGVVDDSQLPKDRFSAERLKGVDSTLKIQPAKLEDSAVYLCASSPRSWGNEQFFGPGTRLTVL.

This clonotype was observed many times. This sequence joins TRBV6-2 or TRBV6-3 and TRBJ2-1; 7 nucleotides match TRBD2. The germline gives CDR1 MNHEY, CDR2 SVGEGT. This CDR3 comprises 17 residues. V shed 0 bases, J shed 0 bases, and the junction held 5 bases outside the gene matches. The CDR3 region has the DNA TGTGCCAGCAGTTACTCGGCTAGCGGTAGCTCCTACAATGAGCAGTTCTTC. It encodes CASSYSASGSSYNEQFF.

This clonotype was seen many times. DNA for the CDR3: TGTGCCAGCAGTTACCGGGCAGGGGGTAATTCACCCCTCCACTTT. Translation gives CASSYRAGGNSPLHF. The chain uses TRBV6-5 and TRBJ1-6; 7 bases map to TRBD1. After removal of 2 bases from V and 6 bases from J, the junction contained 4 bases not matched to a gene. Germline V lookup: CDR1 MNHEY, CDR2 SVGAGI. The CDR3 is 15 residues long.

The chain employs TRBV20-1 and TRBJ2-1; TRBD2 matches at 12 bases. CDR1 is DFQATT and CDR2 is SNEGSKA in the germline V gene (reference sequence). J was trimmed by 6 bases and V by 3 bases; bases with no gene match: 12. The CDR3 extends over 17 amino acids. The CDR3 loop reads CSASASGRAGFRNEQFF. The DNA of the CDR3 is TGCAGTGCTAGTGCTAGCGGGAGGGCCGGGTTTCGCAATGAGCAGTTCTTC.

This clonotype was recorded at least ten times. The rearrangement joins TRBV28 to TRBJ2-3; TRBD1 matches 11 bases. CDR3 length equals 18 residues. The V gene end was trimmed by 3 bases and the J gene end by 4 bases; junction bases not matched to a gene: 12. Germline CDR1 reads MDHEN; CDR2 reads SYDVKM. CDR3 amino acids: CASSLHPGTGGLSDTQYF. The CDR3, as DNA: TGTGCCAGCAGTTTGCATCCAGGGACAGGGGGATTATCAGATACGCAGTATTTT.

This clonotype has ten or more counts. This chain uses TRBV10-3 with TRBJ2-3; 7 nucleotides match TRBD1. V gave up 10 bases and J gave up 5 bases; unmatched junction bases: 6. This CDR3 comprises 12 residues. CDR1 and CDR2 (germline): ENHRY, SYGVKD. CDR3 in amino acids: CATTGFEDTQYF. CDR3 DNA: TGTGCCACGACAGGGTTTGAAGATACGCAGTATTTT.

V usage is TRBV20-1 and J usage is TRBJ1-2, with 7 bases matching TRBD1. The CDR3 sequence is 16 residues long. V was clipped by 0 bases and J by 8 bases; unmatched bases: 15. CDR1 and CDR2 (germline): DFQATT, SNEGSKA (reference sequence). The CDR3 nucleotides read TGCAGTGCTAGAGACCGACAGGGTAAACCAAAGAGCGGCTACACCTTC. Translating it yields CSARDRQGKPKSGYTF.